These 29 T cell receptor beta chains originate from one sample sequenced in a study of cytomegalovirus exposure and HLA in healthy donors. Amplification used 60 Vbeta primers and 13 Jbeta primers. Only in-frame clones appear in the TCRdb table, and some are missing; sequencing was by immunoSEQ multiplex PCR. The sample holds 150,000 to 180,000 clones, over 70% seen once. The material sequenced was PBMCs. The receptor source for this set is a man aged 25 to 40 in good health and CMV-seronegative.

This clone was found a few times. The gene calls are TRBV7-2 and TRBJ2-1; D might be TRBD1 (5 bases). The CDR3 length is 14 residues. Between the trimmed V and J ends, which lost 5 bases and 4 bases, there was a span of 12 bases. Germline V CDR1 and CDR2: SGHTA, FQGNSA. Here the CDR3 reads CASSPPGWYNEQFF. The CDR3 DNA follows: TGTGCCAGCAGCCCCCCAGGGTGGTACAATGAGCAGTTCTTC.

This rearrangement joins TRBV28 to TRBJ2-5, with a possible D match to TRBD2 (6 bases). The CDR3 spans 17 residues. Trimming removed 4 bases at V and 5 bases at J, with 23 bases between. Germline loops: CDR1 MDHEN, CDR2 SYDVKM. The CDR3 DNA reads TGTGCCAGCAGTTCAGCCCCCGGGGCCCCGGCGGGGGAGACCCAGTACTTC. It codes for CASSSAPGAPAGETQYF. Supplemented by reference TRBV28 and TRBJ2-5, the full variable domain reads DVKVTQSSRYLVKRTGEKVFLECVQDMDHENMFWYRQDPGLGLRLIYFSYDVKMKEKGDIPEGYSVSREKKERFSLILESASTNQTSMYLCASSSAPGAPAGETQYFGPGTRLLVL.

This clone appeared a few times. The chain combines TRBV5-4 with TRBJ1-2, with 9 nucleotides matching TRBD1. J gave up 8 bases and V 6 bases, and 8 bases lay outside the gene matches. CDR1 and CDR2 (germline): SGHNT, YYREEE (reference sequence). The CDR3 totals 13 residues. As DNA, the CDR3 is TGTGCCAGCACCAAGGACAGGGGAGGGGGCTACACCTTC. Encoded protein: CASTKDRGGGYTF.

The V and J genes are TRBV15 and TRBJ2-5; 7 nucleotides line up with TRBD2. V gave up 5 bases and J gave up 5 bases; unmatched junction bases: 11. The germline CDR1 and CDR2 sequences are LNHNV and YYDKDF (reference sequence). The CDR3 extends over 15 amino acids. The CDR3: CATSPSAGVEETQYF. As DNA, the CDR3 is TGTGCCACCAGCCCGTCGGCGGGGGTGGAGGAGACCCAGTACTTC.

The rearrangement joins TRBV27 to TRBJ2-4, with 10 bases that match TRBD2. CDR3 length: 16 residues. V lost 2 bases, J lost 4 bases, and 5 bases stayed unmatched. CDR1 is MNHEY and CDR2 is SMNVEV in the germline V gene (reference sequence). CDR3 loop: CASSLRLAGGKNIQYF. The CDR3, as DNA: TGTGCCAGCAGTTTACGACTAGCGGGCGGAAAAAACATTCAGTACTTC.

This chain uses TRBV6-7 with TRBJ2-1; no definite D call. TRBV6-7 carries the ORF label, with uncertain function. The ends were cut back, 6 bases at V and 5 bases at J, with 8 bases in the middle. This CDR3 contains 12 residues. CDR3 nucleotide sequence: TGTGCCAGCAGCCTTCTAGACAATGAGCAGTTCTTC. Protein sequence: CASSLLDNEQFF.

The V gene is TRBV5-4, the J gene TRBJ2-7; TRBD1 matches at 8 bases. This CDR3 has 15 residues. The J segment lost 3 bases and the V segment lost 0 bases, leaving 5 bases of the junction unmatched. CDR1 SGHNT and CDR2 YYREEE come from the germline V gene (reference sequence). CDR3 in amino acids: CASSLAGTGIYEQYF. CDR3 in DNA: TGTGCCAGCAGCTTGGCCGGGACAGGCATCTACGAGCAGTACTTC.

The chain recombines TRBV6-6 with TRBJ2-2, with D maybe TRBD2 (6 bases). This CDR3 spans 16 amino acids. The ends were cut back, 0 bases at V and 0 bases at J, with 8 bases in the middle. Looked up from germline, CDR1 is MNHNY and CDR2 is SVGAGI (reference sequence). Here the CDR3 DNA reads TGTGCCAGCAGTTACTCGGTAGCGGCGAACACCGGGGAGCTGTTTTTT. It translates to CASSYSVAANTGELFF.

As regards this clone: This sample includes further DNA sequences coding for the same CDR3. The V call is TRBV27, the J call TRBJ1-1; D is possibly TRBD1 (5 bases). Trimming shortened V by 3 bases and J by 3 bases, and 8 bases separated the two germline ends. The length of the CDR3 is 13 residues. Germline CDR1 and CDR2: MNHEY and SMNVEV (reference sequence). CDR3 DNA: TGTGCCAGCAGTTTTAGCAGGGACACTGAAGCTTTCTTT. Protein: CASSFSRDTEAFF.

Comments on this clone: One end of the junction does not line up with germline, which may come from a read error. The V and J genes are TRBV7-7 and TRBJ2-3; 7 bases map to TRBD1. Germline V gene data show CDR1 as SSHAT and CDR2 as FNYEAQ (reference sequence). The CDR3 is 13 amino acids. CDR3 in amino acids: CASSLSRQGTQYF. The DNA of the CDR3 is TGTGCTAGCAGCTTAAGTCGACAGGGTACGCAGTATTTT.

This clone came up once. The J gene is TRBJ1-2, the V gene TRBV29-1; no clear D. V was pared by 2 bases and J by 4 bases, with 5 bases between. CDR3 length: 11 amino acids. Per the germline V gene, CDR1 is SQVTM and CDR2 is ANQGSEA. The CDR3 sequence: CSVERGYGYTF. CDR3 in DNA: TGCAGCGTTGAACGGGGCTATGGCTACACCTTC.

V usage is TRBV6-5 and J usage is TRBJ1-2; D possibly corresponds to TRBD1 (5 bases). The V gene lost 8 bases and the J gene lost 1 base, with 8 bases spanning the gap. The length of the CDR3 is 12 residues. The germline V gene has CDR1 MNHEY and CDR2 SVGAGI. CDR3 DNA: TGTGCCAGCGGGGCCGTTAACTATGGCTACACCTTC. Protein product: CASGAVNYGYTF.

The genes are TRBV28 and TRBJ1-5; D is possibly TRBD1 (5 bases). The CDR3 spans 14 residues. Germline loops: CDR1 MDHEN, CDR2 SYDVKM. Trimming took 2 bases from V and 0 from J, leaving 5 bases between them. The CDR3 is CASSLTGSNQPQHF. CDR3 sequence (DNA): TGTGCCAGCAGTTTAACAGGTAGCAATCAGCCCCAGCATTTT.

J is TRBJ1-6 and V is TRBV5-1; a possible D gene is TRBD1 (6 bases). CDR3 length equals 13 residues. Trimming pared 5 bases from V and 8 bases from J, leaving 11 bases between. Germline CDR1 is SGHRS and CDR2 is YFSETQ. The DNA of the CDR3 is TGCGCCAGCAGTTATAAGGGGGATTCACCCCTCCACTTT. This codes for CASSYKGDSPLHF.

This clone showed up just a few times. The V gene is TRBV5-1, the J gene TRBJ2-1; 7 bases agree with TRBD1. Trimming at V came to 5 bases and at J to 4 bases, leaving 6 bases not matched to a gene. The germline gives CDR1 SGHRS, CDR2 YFSETQ. The CDR3 has 14 residues. The CDR3: CASRSGTAYNEQFF. The CDR3 nucleotides are TGCGCCAGCAGGTCCGGGACAGCTTACAATGAGCAGTTCTTC.

V gene TRBV6-5 combines with J gene TRBJ1-2; possible D gene TRBD1, 6 bases. The V gene lost 5 bases and the J gene lost 4 bases, with 14 bases spanning the gap. CDR1 and CDR2 from the germline V gene are MNHEY and SVGAGI. The CDR3 extends over 14 amino acids. CDR3 DNA: TGTGCCAGCAGTCCTCAGGGGATGGGCTATGGCTACACCTTC. Amino acids: CASSPQGMGYGYTF.

This clone was counted once. J is TRBJ2-7 and V is TRBV5-1, with D tentatively TRBD2 (5 bases). This CDR3 comprises 16 residues. V was cut by 0 bases and J by 3 bases, with 16 bases left in between. Looked up from germline, CDR1 is SGHRS and CDR2 is YFSETQ. CDR3 in amino acids: CASSLGIGLKGYEQYF. Here the CDR3 DNA reads TGCGCCAGCAGCTTGGGTATCGGACTCAAAGGCTACGAGCAGTACTTC.

The chain joins TRBV7-6 to TRBJ2-7; TRBD1 agrees at 9 bases. Germline V gene lookup returns CDR1 SGHVS and CDR2 FNYEAQ. This CDR3 spans 14 amino acids. With V trimmed by 5 bases and J by 2 bases, 4 bases remained unmatched. The CDR3 spells CASSKDRGTYEQYF. DNA of the CDR3: TGTGCCAGCAGCAAAGACAGGGGGACCTACGAGCAGTACTTC.

A single count supports this clone. The chain carries TRBV5-1 and TRBJ2-5; tentative D call: TRBD1 (6 bases). CDR3 length: 14 residues. V shed 4 bases and J shed 2 bases, with 12 bases lying between them. Germline loops: CDR1 SGHRS, CDR2 YFSETQ. In DNA, the CDR3 is TGCGCCAGCAGCCCTCGACAGGTACAAGAGACCCAGTACTTC. The encoded protein is CASSPRQVQETQYF.

This clone was seen only a few times. The chain carries TRBV4-3 and TRBJ1-1; D remains unclear. Germline assignment: CDR1 LGHNA and CDR2 YSLEER. There are 13 residues in the CDR3. Trimming shortened V by 2 bases and J by 5 bases, and 9 bases separated the two germline ends. CDR3 sequence (DNA): TGCGCCAGCAGCCAATCACCGGGGACTGAAGCTTTCTTT. It is translated as CASSQSPGTEAFF.

The rearrangement uses TRBV6-1 and TRBJ2-5, with 7 bases fitting TRBD2. The DNA end is a closer match to TRBJ2-7, so the J assignment may be wrong. The CDR3 totals 15 residues. Germline V gene lookup returns CDR1 MNHNS and CDR2 SASEGT. The CDR3 DNA sequence: TGTGCCAGCAGTGAAAGCGGGGCAAGCTCCTACGAGCAGTACTTC. Translation: CASSESGASSYEQYF.

This clone was detected once. V and J are TRBV10-2 and TRBJ1-2; D is possibly TRBD1 (6 bases). Looked up from germline, CDR1 is WSHSY and CDR2 is SAAADI. CDR3 length: 14 amino acids. The V gene lost 6 bases and the J gene lost 0 bases, with 11 bases spanning the gap. Here the CDR3 reads CASSADRTNYGYTF. CDR3 bases: TGCGCCAGCAGCGCGGACAGAACTAACTATGGCTACACCTTC.

The chain links TRBV6-1 to TRBJ2-5; 8 positions agree with TRBD1. CDR1 is MNHNS, CDR2 SASEGT, per germline. Trimming at V came to 3 bases and at J to 5 bases, leaving 5 bases not matched to a gene. CDR3 size: 14 residues. CDR3 loop: CASSERQGWETQYF. The CDR3 bases are TGTGCCAGCAGTGAGCGACAGGGGTGGGAGACCCAGTACTTC.

The chain has TRBV4-3 and TRBJ2-7, with D unresolved. The CDR3 sequence is 15 residues long. The V gene's germline CDR1 is LGHNA and CDR2 YSLEER. V lost 0 bases and J lost 4, with 13 bases in between. DNA for the CDR3: TGCGCCAGCAGCCAAGAAGCTGCGGCCCAATACGAGCAGTACTTC. It yields the protein CASSQEAAAQYEQYF.

This sequence joins TRBV2 and TRBJ2-2; 7 nucleotides match TRBD1. Germline V lookup: CDR1 SNHLY, CDR2 FYNNEI. The CDR3 runs to 14 residues. Germline trimming cut 6 bases from V and 1 base from J; bases unmatched to any gene: 2. The CDR3 loop reads CASRGGRNTGELFF. CDR3 bases: TGTGCCAGCAGAGGGGGCAGGAACACCGGGGAGCTGTTTTTT.

Details on this clone: Other DNA sequences in this specimen translate into the identical CDR3. The V and J genes are TRBV18 and TRBJ1-1; D is undetermined. The V gene's germline CDR1 is KGHSH and CDR2 LQKENI. Trimming took off 2 bases at V and 0 bases at J, with 7 bases between the two ends. The CDR3 loop spans 14 amino acids. The CDR3 DNA reads TGTGCCAGCTCACCAGGGCAACTGAACACTGAAGCTTTCTTT. As protein: CASSPGQLNTEAFF. Drawing the rest from reference TRBV18 and TRBJ1-1, the complete variable domain is NAGVMQNPRHLVRRRGQEARLRCSPMKGHSHVYWYRQLPEEGLKFMVYLQKENIIDESGMPKERFSAEFPKEGPSILRIQQVVRGDSAAYFCASSPGQLNTEAFFGQGTRLTVV.

The chain is built from TRBV28 and TRBJ2-7; 9 bases map to TRBD2. With 3 bases clipped from V and 2 bases from J, the junction kept 11 bases outside the gene matches. The CDR3 is 17 residues long. CDR1 is MDHEN and CDR2 is SYDVKM in the germline V gene. CDR3 sequence reads: CASSFTPVLAGTYEQYF. The CDR3 nucleotides read TGTGCCAGCAGTTTCACCCCGGTCCTAGCGGGAACCTACGAGCAGTACTTC.

The rearrangement links TRBV28 to TRBJ2-2; TRBD1 agrees at 8 bases. Unmatched junction bases numbered 3, after V lost 2 bases and J lost 4 bases. CDR1 and CDR2 from the germline V gene are MDHEN and SYDVKM. The CDR3 is made up of 15 amino acids. CDR3 sequence (DNA): TGTGCCAGCAGTTTAACCAGGGGGCCCACCGGGGAGCTGTTTTTT. Translation gives CASSLTRGPTGELFF.

The V gene is TRBV5-6, the J gene TRBJ2-3; D possibly corresponds to TRBD1 (6 bases). The length of the CDR3 is 14 residues. The V gene lost 1 base and the J gene lost 6 bases, with 12 bases spanning the gap. Germline CDR1 and CDR2: SGHDT and YYEEEE. This CDR3 reads CASSLNPGVDTQYF. CDR3 bases: TGTGCCAGCAGCTTGAACCCAGGGGTCGATACGCAGTATTTT.